This T cell receptor (beta chain) was identified during a study of post-analysis software for immune sequencing data. Study in general: Some patients lacked subtype; others had relapsing-remitting, secondary progressive or progressive-relapsing disease. Overall study findings and caveats: Those samples that were prepared in the same batch co-clustered strongly by F measure. About five TRBV segments (TRBV5-6, TRBV5-1 and TRBV20-1 among them) occurred more frequently in patients than in controls. Compared against controls, patients with multiple sclerosis displayed significantly lower normalized Chao1 diversity.

Carried by the TCR beta cDNA libraries were unique molecular identifiers. Each sample of roughly 0.95 to 10 million input T cells yielded around 500,000 cDNA molecules, so each molecule approximated one T cell. TCRdb re-called the PCR reads through MiXCR, storing one row per CDR3 protein. The repertoire holds approximately 360,000 distinct CDR3 sequences, with 30% to 45% as singletons. This clonotype was seen a few times. Its target is unknown. The junction had 4 bases not matched to a gene; V was cut back by 3 bases and J by 1 base. The CDR3 is 14 residues long. In germline, CDR1 is SQVTM, CDR2 ANQGSEA.

Sequenced input: blood. This TCR derives from a girl aged 5 to 17 with multiple sclerosis. The chain uses TRBV29-1 and TRBJ2-3; 7 bases line up with TRBD1. CDR3 in amino acids: CSVDPGQGTDTQYF. CDR3 bases: TGCAGCGTTGATCCCGGACAGGGCACAGATACGCAGTATTTT.